This record concerns one T cell receptor beta chain sequence. What it recognizes is unknown. This specimen belongs to a study of cytomegalovirus exposure and HLA in healthy donors. The study, taken as a whole, reports: In vitro assays verified that three CMV-associated chains recognized CMV antigens specifically. A later analysis linked a missense DCLRE1C variant to TCR beta V- and J-gene trimming.

Germline V lookup: CDR1 MNHNY, CDR2 SVGAGI (reference sequence). The CDR3 is 16 residues long. The V segment lost 4 bases and the J segment 1 base; nucleotides outside the gene matches: 3. Both 60 Vbeta primers and 13 Jbeta primers went into the PCR. Method: immunoSEQ multiplex PCR; TCRdb's copy keeps in-frame clones and lacks some. Of around 58,000 clones in the sample, 77% are singletons; the top ten hold around 2.5%. This receptor was taken from a female donor in good health and CMV-seronegative. Material for sequencing was PBMCs. V and J are TRBV6-6 and TRBJ2-4; 11 bases are shared with TRBD1. The CDR3 here is CASSSRTGGAKNIQYF. In nucleotides, the CDR3 is TGTGCCAGCAGTTCCCGGACAGGGGGCGCCAAAAACATTCAGTACTTC.